Each of the 25 T cell receptor beta chains below was sequenced from the same sample in a study of T cells in Graves' hyperthyroidism and ophthalmopathy. Amplified regions were TCR beta CDR3 sequences from RNA transcripts. When the TCR CDR3 underwent first-round RT-PCR, the HTBI primer set was used. TCRdb re-analysed the multiplex PCR reads in MiXCR, keeping a single row per CDR3 protein. The profile covers about 840,000 distinct CDR3 sequences, with over 35% appearing a single time and roughly 8.3% taken by the ten largest. Sequencing was performed on blood. The receptors derive from a man between 18 and 35 years old with Graves' hyperthyroidism.

This clonotype showed up many times. This rearrangement joins TRBV24-1 to TRBJ2-6, with 7 bases matching TRBD1. The CDR3 sequence is 17 residues long. The V gene's germline CDR1 is KGHDR and CDR2 SFDVKD. V shed 4 bases and J 1 base; nucleotides not matched to a gene: 6. CDR3 loop: CATSERDRFSGANVLTF. The CDR3 region has the DNA TGTGCCACCAGTGAACGGGACAGATTTTCTGGGGCCAACGTCCTGACTTTC.

This clonotype was seen ten or more times. The gene calls are TRBV5-1 and TRBJ1-1; D unclear. Germline CDR1 reads SGHRS; CDR2 reads YFSETQ. V was trimmed by 0 bases and J by 7 bases, leaving 7 bases between them. CDR3 length equals 12 residues. The CDR3 DNA is TGCGCCAGCAGCTTGGACCATTTTGAAGCTTTCTTT. This sequence encodes CASSLDHFEAFF.

This clonotype was recorded a few times. The genes are TRBV7-9 and TRBJ2-2; TRBD1 is a possible D gene (6 bases). The V gene's germline CDR1 is SEHNR and CDR2 FQNEAQ (reference sequence). CDR3 size: 16 residues. V gave up 5 bases and J gave up 5 bases, with 18 bases separating them. The CDR3: CASSPRDTASTGELFF. DNA of the CDR3: TGTGCCAGCAGCCCACGGGACACAGCGTCGACCGGGGAGCTGTTTTTT. The whole variable domain, filled in from reference TRBV7-9 and TRBJ2-2, reads DTGVSQNPRHKITKRGQNVTFRCDPISEHNRLYWYRQTLGQGPEFLTYFQNEAQLEKSRLLSDRFSAERPKGSFSTLEIQRTEQGDSAMYLCASSPRDTASTGELFFGEGSRLTVL.

About this clonotype: At one of its ends the junction is not consistent with the germline gene, which may arise from a read error. V usage is TRBV4-1 and J usage is TRBJ1-2; 9 bases are a match to TRBD1. The CDR3 is made up of 16 amino acids. Germline V gene sequence: CDR1 MGHRA, CDR2 YSYEKL. This CDR3 is CVSSQPRDRAIYGYTF. The CDR3 region has the DNA TGCGTCAGCAGCCAACCTCGGGACAGGGCGATCTATGGCTACACCTTC.

This clonotype has a count of ten or more. The chain is built from TRBV29-1 and TRBJ1-5; no firm D call. V lost 4 bases and J 0 bases, leaving 10 bases between the germline ends. Germline CDR1 SQVTM, CDR2 ANQGSEA. The CDR3 spans 14 residues. The CDR3 nucleotides read TGCAGCGTTGGTATAGGAGGTAGCAATCAGCCCCAGCATTTT. Translation: CSVGIGGSNQPQHF.

This clonotype was observed a handful of times. CDR3 residues: CASSSAGLSSYEQYF. In DNA, the CDR3 is TGTGCCAGCAGTTCCGCCGGGTTAAGCTCCTACGAGCAGTACTTC. J is TRBJ2-7 and V is TRBV7-9; D gene uncertain. V lost 6 bases, J lost 0 bases, and 15 bases lay in between. The CDR3 extends over 15 amino acids. CDR1 is SEHNR, CDR2 FQNEAQ, per germline (reference sequence).

The rearrangement uses TRBV4-1 and TRBJ2-7, with D possibly being TRBD2 (5 bases). This CDR3 contains 14 residues. From germline, CDR1 is MGHRA and CDR2 YSYEKL. Trimming removed 0 bases at V and 2 bases at J, with 8 bases between. The CDR3 nucleotides are TGCGCCAGCAGCCAAGATGGAGGCGCCTACGAGCAGTACTTC. Translated: CASSQDGGAYEQYF.

The chain employs TRBV10-3 and TRBJ2-7; possibly TRBD1 for D (6 bases). Germline V CDR1 and CDR2: ENHRY, SYGVKD. This CDR3 is built from 13 residues. The ends were cut back, 2 bases at V and 6 bases at J, with 11 bases in the middle. The CDR3 region has the DNA TGTGCCATCAGTGAGAAGGACAGCTTCGAGCAGTACTTC. Protein product: CAISEKDSFEQYF.

This chain connects TRBV12-3 or TRBV12-4 to TRBJ1-5, with D maybe TRBD1 (6 bases). Trimming left V 4 bases short and J 6 bases short, with 13 bases between. The CDR3 spans 14 residues. CDR3 amino acids: CASSSQGPSQPQHF. CDR3 nucleotides: TGTGCCAGCAGTTCACAGGGTCCGAGTCAGCCCCAGCATTTT.

The chain uses TRBV6-6 and TRBJ1-1, with D maybe TRBD1 (5 bases). The CDR3 covers 16 residues. Germline CDR1 MNHNY, CDR2 SVGAGI (reference sequence). V lost 0 bases and J 1 base, leaving 12 bases between the germline ends. This CDR3 reads CASSYSGGGANTEAFF. The CDR3 DNA is TGTGCCAGCAGTTACTCTGGGGGGGGTGCGAACACTGAAGCTTTCTTT.

This clonotype was observed many times. The chain employs TRBV10-3 and TRBJ2-5; D gene ambiguous. CDR1 is ENHRY and CDR2 is SYGVKD in the germline V gene. This CDR3 comprises 18 residues. Trimming took off 3 bases at V and 2 bases at J, with 22 bases between the two ends. The CDR3 coding sequence is TGTGCCATCAGTGACATGGAGAGAGACGTCCGCTATCAAGAGACCCAGTACTTC. Translating it yields CAISDMERDVRYQETQYF.

This chain connects TRBV6-4 to TRBJ1-1; maybe TRBD1 (6 bases). Trimming shortened V by 5 bases and J by 5 bases, and 15 bases separated the two germline ends. CDR1 is MRHNA, CDR2 SNTAGT, per germline. The CDR3 length is 14 residues. CDR3 bases: TGTGCCAGCAGTCCCCGCAGGGGCCAGACTGAAGCTTTCTTT. Translation: CASSPRRGQTEAFF.

This clonotype occurred many times. This chain connects TRBV20-1 to TRBJ1-5; D may be TRBD1 (5 bases). Trimming left V 6 bases short and J 3 bases short, with 15 bases between. There are 14 residues in the CDR3. Germline loops: CDR1 DFQATT, CDR2 SNEGSKA (reference sequence). DNA of the CDR3: TGCAGTGCCGTCAAACAGGTGAACAATCAGCCCCAGCATTTT. Protein product: CSAVKQVNNQPQHF.

This clonotype was recorded many times. This chain connects TRBV6-1 to TRBJ2-5, with D possibly TRBD1 on 5 matching bases. Germline V gene data show CDR1 as MNHNS and CDR2 as SASEGT. This CDR3 region has 12 residues. V lost 4 bases and J 5 bases, leaving 8 bases between the germline ends. DNA of the CDR3: TGTGCCAGCAGTGGGGGCGAGGAGACCCAGTACTTC. Protein: CASSGGEETQYF.

This clonotype was observed at least ten times. The J gene is TRBJ1-1, the V gene TRBV19, with 11 bases that match TRBD1. V shed 5 bases, J shed 4 bases, and the junction held 3 bases outside the gene matches. This CDR3 is built from 14 residues. The germline CDR1 and CDR2 sequences are LNHDA and SQIVND (reference sequence). Written as DNA, the CDR3 is TGTGCCAGTAGTTGGGACAGGGGGGGCACTGAAGCTTTCTTT. Protein: CASSWDRGGTEAFF.

The chain couples TRBV2 to TRBJ2-7; 13 bases are shared with TRBD2. With 2 bases clipped from V and 7 bases from J, the junction kept 11 bases outside the gene matches. Germline lookup yields CDR1 SNHLY and CDR2 FYNNEI. The CDR3 extends over 17 amino acids. The CDR3 spells CASSELGTGLAGKEQYF. Here the CDR3 DNA reads TGTGCCAGCAGTGAATTGGGGACGGGACTAGCGGGGAAAGAGCAGTACTTC.

The V and J genes are TRBV29-1 and TRBJ2-7, with D tentatively TRBD2 (5 bases). The V gene's germline CDR1 is SQVTM and CDR2 ANQGSEA. The V end was cut by 6 bases, the J end by 11 bases, with 41 bases between. The CDR3 is made up of 19 amino acids. CDR3 nucleotide sequence: TGCAGCGTCCTGGACGGTACCGGGGAGCTAGTTCCACTGATGGCACAGAAGTACTTC. It yields the protein CSVLDGTGELVPLMAQKYF.

The genes are TRBV19 and TRBJ1-1; D is unresolved. This CDR3 is 13 amino acids long. CDR1 and CDR2 from the germline V gene are LNHDA and SQIVND (reference sequence). V was clipped by 11 bases and J by 6 bases, with 19 bases between them. The CDR3 nucleotides read TGTGCCTGGAGTGCTGGGGATGGTTCTGAAGCTTTCTTT. It yields the protein CAWSAGDGSEAFF.

Concerning this clonotype: The missing conserved phenylalanine or tryptophan at the end of this CDR3 makes a read error likely. The chain uses TRBV20-1 and TRBJ1-4, with D possibly TRBD1 on 6 matching bases. Germline-derived CDR1 and CDR2 are DFQATT and SNEGSKA (reference sequence). Deletions cut 6 bases from V and 7 bases from J, with 18 bases between. The CDR3 totals 14 residues. CDR3 in amino acids: CSAPRGRGSEKLFL. In nucleotides, the CDR3 is TGCAGTGCCCCGAGGGGTAGGGGGAGTGAAAAACTGTTTTTA.

This clonotype was recorded at least ten times. The chain has TRBV7-8 and TRBJ1-3; no clear D gene. Trimming left V 4 bases short and J 2 bases short, with 12 bases between. Germline CDR1 is SGHVS and CDR2 is FQNEAQ. The CDR3 runs to 15 residues. The CDR3 loop reads CASSSDLRTGNTIYF. In DNA form, the CDR3 reads TGTGCCAGCAGCTCTGACCTTCGGACTGGAAACACCATATATTTT.

This rearrangement joins TRBV7-3 to TRBJ2-7; possible D gene TRBD2, 5 bases. Germline values: CDR1 SGHTA, CDR2 FQGTGA. The CDR3 is made up of 15 amino acids. Trimming removed 3 bases at V and 2 bases at J, with 14 bases between. The CDR3 here is CASSFTAAPPYEQYF. CDR3 sequence (DNA): TGTGCCAGCAGCTTCACAGCGGCGCCACCCTACGAGCAGTACTTC. Full variable domain (missing parts from reference TRBV7-3 and TRBJ2-7): GAGVSQTPSNKVTEKGKYVELRCDPISGHTALYWYRQSLGQGPEFLIYFQGTGAADDSGLPNDRFFAVRPEGSVSTLKIQRTERGDSAVYLCASSFTAAPPYEQYFGPGTRLTVT.

The chain joins TRBV10-2 to TRBJ2-2; TRBD2 matches 11 bases. This CDR3 is 14 amino acids long. Germline V gives CDR1 WSHSY, CDR2 SAAADI. V was pared by 6 bases and J by 6 bases, with 3 bases of the junction left unmatched. Here the CDR3 reads CASRYSGGAGELFF. The CDR3 DNA sequence: TGCGCCAGCAGATATAGCGGGGGGGCCGGGGAGCTGTTTTTT.

V usage is TRBV29-1 and J usage is TRBJ1-3; D is perhaps TRBD1 (5 bases). Germline lookup yields CDR1 SQVTM and CDR2 ANQGSEA. This CDR3 contains 13 residues. V was shortened by 7 bases and J by 0 bases, with 10 bases between the two germline ends. For the CDR3, the DNA is TGCAGCGCCCAGGGAACCTCTGGAAACACCATATATTTT. Encoded protein: CSAQGTSGNTIYF.

The chain recombines TRBV7-6 with TRBJ2-7; the D call may be TRBD1 or TRBD2 (5 bases each). The CDR3 has 15 residues. V was cut by 3 bases and J by 6 bases, with 18 bases left in between. Germline CDR1 and CDR2: SGHVS and FNYEAQ. In nucleotides, the CDR3 is TGTGCCAGCAGCTTCACCGGGACGAGCTTCTCCGAGCAGTACTTC. This codes for CASSFTGTSFSEQYF.

This clonotype showed up many times. The chain combines TRBV20-1 with TRBJ2-5, with 8 nucleotides matching TRBD2. This CDR3 comprises 13 residues. The germline CDR1 and CDR2 sequences are DFQATT and SNEGSKA (reference sequence). The J segment lost 4 bases and the V segment lost 3 bases, leaving 4 bases of the junction unmatched. CDR3 DNA: TGCAGTGCTAGCTCGGGGGGGGTAGAGACCCAGTACTTC. This translates into CSASSGGVETQYF.